The subject of this entry is one T cell receptor (beta chain). Antigen specificity is unknown. The data were obtained in a study of shared clonotypes between healthy human individuals. The CDR3 is 15 amino acids. CDR1 SEHNR and CDR2 FQNEAQ come from the germline V gene (reference sequence). The V gene end was trimmed by 5 bases and the J gene end by 3 bases; junction bases not matched to a gene: 6. Each unsorted sample relied on approximately 94 million PBMCs as its source of genomic DNA. Genomic DNA (from each subset) was split evenly across several immunoSEQ plates. Unsorted PBMC samples were amplified in replicate PCRs containing 250 to 350 ng DNA, some 33,000 T cell genomes. Sequencing was performed with immunoSEQ multiplex PCR; in TCRdb, only in-frame clones are kept and a portion is missing. The repertoire holds about 490,000 clones, with 81% as singletons. General observations from the study: Specimens sampled were limited to blood, with tissue repertoires likely differing.

The chain employs TRBV7-9 and TRBJ2-5; the match to TRBD1 covers 10 bases. The sequence came from a woman aged 40 to 49 in good health. Some clones in this sample may be carry-over from other donors' samples. The sequencing input was PBMCs. This CDR3 is CASSAPGQGKETQYF. Here the CDR3 DNA reads TGTGCCAGCAGCGCCCCGGGACAGGGGAAAGAGACCCAGTACTTC.